The sequence of this TCR beta chain was determined in a study of blood T cell repertoires in COVID-19. Data came from immunoSEQ multiplex PCR; TCRdb stores just in-frame clones and leaves some out. The sample shows roughly 250,000 clones, approximately 88% of them seen only once. Germline trimming cut 0 bases from V and 0 bases from J; bases unmatched to any gene: 11. This CDR3 has 19 amino acids. Germline CDR1 reads LGHNA; CDR2 reads YNFKEQ. Sequenced: PBMCs or T cells enriched from blood (not recorded which). This chain links TRBV4-2 with TRBJ1-5; 7 nucleotides agree with TRBD1. This receptor was taken from a woman in her thirties or forties with acute COVID-19. The CDR3 sequence: CASSQDYQGRGLSNQPQHF. The CDR3 nucleotides read TGTGCCAGCAGCCAAGATTATCAGGGAAGGGGGCTTAGCAATCAGCCCCAGCATTTT.